Listed below are T cell receptor beta chains from one sample, sequenced in a study of neurological immune-mediated disorders. TCRdb re-called the 5' RACE reads through MiXCR, storing one row per CDR3 protein. Of some 66,000 distinct CDR3 sequences in the sample, around 3.3% are singletons; the top ten hold over 3.5%. Specimen: PBMCs. Receptors originate from a man aged 35-49 years with multiple sclerosis. Each CDR3 is given with its conserved first and last residue. D genes are given only for firm matches. Clone size is not always given. Where it is, it says once, few, many or a class for expanded clones.

V gene,D gene,clone size,J gene,CDR3 DNA,CDR3 protein
TRBV6-1,-,few,TRBJ2-5,TGTGCCAGCAGTGATTTCAGTGAAGAGACCCAGTACTTC,CASSDFSEETQYF
TRBV7-7,TRBD2,many,TRBJ2-5,TGTGCCAGCAGCTTAGCAGCGGGATTAGAGACCCAGTACTTC,CASSLAAGLETQYF
TRBV10-2,TRBD1,-,TRBJ1-6,TGCGCCAGCAGATCCCGACAGGGGTTTAATTCACCCCTCCACTTT,CASRSRQGFNSPLHF
TRBV11-2,TRBD2,many,TRBJ2-1,TGTGCCAGCAGCTCCGGGACTATAACTCTCAATGAGCAGTTCTTC,CASSSGTITLNEQFF
TRBV20-1,-,many,TRBJ2-7,TGCAGTGCTAGAGTCTCAACCGAGCAGTACTTC,CSARVSTEQYF
TRBV2,-,many,TRBJ1-5,TGTGCCAGCAGTGTAAGATCGGAAAATCAGCCCCAGCATTTT,CASSVRSENQPQHF
TRBV6-5,-,many,TRBJ1-4,TGTGCCAGCAGTTACGATCCAACTAATGAAAAACTGTTTTTT,CASSYDPTNEKLFF
TRBV20-1,TRBD2,many,TRBJ2-7,TGCAGTGCTTCCCCCCGGGACTACTTTAGCTCCTACGAGCAGTACTTC,CSASPRDYFSSYEQYF
TRBV20-1,TRBD2,many,TRBJ2-7,TGCAGTGCTAGAGTCATAAGTAGCGGGGGCTCCTACGAGCAGTACTTC,CSARVISSGGSYEQYF
TRBV5-1,-,many,TRBJ2-4,TGCGCCAGCAGCTTGCGACCAGGGGGGGCCAAAAACATTCAGTACTTC,CASSLRPGGAKNIQYF
TRBV2,TRBD1,many,TRBJ2-4,TGTGCCAGCAGTGATATGGGCGGGTTGACAGGGACGAGAAACATTCAGTACTTC,CASSDMGGLTGTRNIQYF
TRBV18,-,many,TRBJ2-1,TGTGCCAGCTCACCGCGGACTGCTTCCTACAATGAGCAGTTCTTC,CASSPRTASYNEQFF
TRBV6-1,TRBD1,many,TRBJ1-1,TGTGCCAGCATCTGGACAGGGGGAAACACTGAAGCTTTCTTT,CASIWTGGNTEAFF
TRBV5-1,-,many,TRBJ2-1,TGCGCCAGCAGCTTGGGGGGACCATTGTCCAATGAGCAGTTCTTC,CASSLGGPLSNEQFF
TRBV20-1,TRBD1,many,TRBJ1-2,TGCAGTGCTAAAGATCAAACAGGGGACCCTTATGGCTACACCTTC,CSAKDQTGDPYGYTF
TRBV7-2,-,many,TRBJ1-1,TGTGCCAGCAGCTTAAGACAGCTCACTGAAGCTTTCTTT,CASSLRQLTEAFF
TRBV11-2,-,many,TRBJ2-3,TGTGCCAGCAGCGGGACGGGGGGCCGCACAGATACGCAGTATTTT,CASSGTGGRTDTQYF
TRBV5-1,TRBD2,many,TRBJ2-5,TGCGCCAGCAGCCTAATAGCGGGGGGGCCGGAGACCCAGTACTTC,CASSLIAGGPETQYF
TRBV27,TRBD1,many,TRBJ1-1,TGTGCCAGCAGTCGATATACCGGGACAGGGGGCGAGACTGAAGCTTTCTTT,CASSRYTGTGGETEAFF
TRBV9,-,many,TRBJ2-3,TGTGCCAGCAGCGCATCACGAGTAGTCACAGATACGCAGTATTTT,CASSASRVVTDTQYF
TRBV5-5,-,many,TRBJ1-4,TGTGCCAGCAGCCGGAGTGGGGGGGTCGAAAAACTGTTTTTT,CASSRSGGVEKLFF
TRBV20-1,TRBD2,many,TRBJ2-5,TGCAGTGCTAGAGATCGGAGCGGGGTCCAAGAGACCCAGTACTTC,CSARDRSGVQETQYF
TRBV5-1,-,many,TRBJ2-6,TGCGCCAGCAGCTTGGCTGCAGCTGGGGCCAACGTCCTGACTTTC,CASSLAAAGANVLTF
TRBV19,-,many,TRBJ1-1,TGTGCCAGTAGTTTCGACAGGTTCACTGAAGCTTTCTTT,CASSFDRFTEAFF
TRBV11-2,-,many,TRBJ2-1,TGTGCCAGCAGCTTAGTCACTGGGGGTGAGCAGTTCTTC,CASSLVTGGEQFF
TRBV7-9,-,many,TRBJ2-5,TGTGCCAGCAGCCCGGACCGGACACAAGAGACCCAGTACTTC,CASSPDRTQETQYF
TRBV12-3/TRBV12-4,-,many,TRBJ1-1,TGTGCCAGCAGCCCCTATGGGACTGAAGCTTTCTTT,CASSPYGTEAFF
TRBV9,-,many,TRBJ1-2,TGTGCCAGCAGCGTCGGCAGGGAGGGCTATGGCTACACCTTC,CASSVGREGYGYTF
TRBV4-1,-,-,TRBJ2-1,TGCGCCAGCAGCCAAGGTTCGGGGGGCAAGGGTAATGAGCAGTTCTTC,CASSQGSGGKGNEQFF
TRBV7-2,-,many,TRBJ2-3,TGTGCCAGCAGCTCACCGGTCGGTACGCAGTATTTT,CASSSPVGTQYF
TRBV29-1,TRBD1,many,TRBJ2-5,TGCAGCGTTGAATCAGGGGGAGAGACCCAGTACTTC,CSVESGGETQYF
TRBV4-2,-,many,TRBJ1-5,TGTGCCAGCAGCCAAGATAGGACATTCCGGGGCAATCAGCCCCAGCATTTT,CASSQDRTFRGNQPQHF